Listed below are T cell receptor beta chains from one sample, sequenced in a study of blood T cell repertoires in COVID-19. Clones were sequenced by immunoSEQ multiplex PCR, and TCRdb holds only the in-frame ones, with some missing. The data contain 410,000 or so clones, about 89% of them singletons. What was sequenced was peripheral blood. These TCRs come from a woman aged 40-49 years with COVID-19, enrolled during active disease. Each CDR3 is given with its conserved first and last residue. A D gene is named only where the DNA matches it firmly. Clone size, where shown, is once, few, many, or a class for clones that have expanded.

abundance,j_gene,v_gene,d_gene,CDR3aa,CDR3nt
NA,TRBJ1-2,TRBV27,TRBD1,CASSLYGTGGDHGYTF,TGTGCCAGCAGTTTATACGGGACAGGGGGGGATCATGGCTACACCTTC
NA,TRBJ2-1,TRBV6-2/TRBV6-3,TRBD2,CASSSTSANNEQFF,TGTGCCAGCAGTTCGACTAGCGCCAACAATGAGCAGTTCTTC
NA,TRBJ1-1,TRBV6-2/TRBV6-3,NA,CASSYSNRVGTEAFF,TGTGCCAGCAGTTACTCGAACAGGGTCGGCACTGAAGCTTTCTTT
NA,TRBJ2-6,TRBV27,TRBD1,CASSLDRVGANVLTF,TGTGCCAGCAGTTTAGACAGGGTTGGGGCCAACGTCCTGACTTTC
NA,TRBJ1-5,TRBV24-1,NA,CATSVGGNNQPQHF,TGTGCCACCAGTGTAGGAGGGAACAATCAGCCCCAGCATTTT
once,TRBJ2-1,TRBV2,TRBD2,CASSLGLAGALSSYNEQFF,TGTGCCAGCAGCCTGGGACTAGCGGGAGCCCTAAGCTCCTACAATGAGCAGTTCTTC
NA,TRBJ1-1,TRBV7-2,NA,CASSLPLQRFHTEAFF,TGTGCCAGCAGCTTACCCTTACAGAGATTTCACACTGAAGCTTTCTTT
NA,TRBJ1-3,TRBV5-5,TRBD1,CASSLGQGNGNTIYF,TGTGCCAGCAGCTTGGGACAGGGAAACGGAAACACCATATATTTT
NA,TRBJ1-5,TRBV18,TRBD1,CASSPAGQGGNQPQHF,TGTGCCAGCTCACCAGCCGGACAGGGAGGTAATCAGCCCCAGCATTTT
NA,TRBJ1-5,TRBV7-2,NA,CASSFRGGNQPQHF,TGTGCCAGCAGCTTCAGGGGTGGCAATCAGCCCCAGCATTTT
NA,TRBJ2-1,TRBV12-3/TRBV12-4,NA,CASSLPPNEQFF,TGTGCCAGCAGTTTACCCCCAAATGAGCAGTTCTTC
NA,TRBJ1-5,TRBV7-8,NA,CASSEYQGTLNQPQHF,TGTGCCAGCAGCGAATATCAGGGAACCCTCAATCAGCCCCAGCATTTT
NA,TRBJ2-7,TRBV10-3,TRBD1,CAISLGQGPYEQYF,TGTGCCATCAGTTTGGGACAGGGCCCCTACGAGCAGTACTTC
NA,TRBJ1-3,TRBV28,NA,CASSLPAGNTIYF,TGTGCCAGCAGTTTACCAGCTGGAAACACCATATATTTT
NA,TRBJ2-2,TRBV6-4,NA,CASSDSTNTGELFF,TGTGCCAGCAGTGACTCCACGAACACCGGGGAGCTGTTTTTT
NA,TRBJ1-4,TRBV25-1,TRBD1,CASSRTGGVELFF,TGTGCCAGCAGTAGGACAGGAGGGGTGGAACTGTTTTTT
once,TRBJ1-2,TRBV7-9,NA,CASSTPGEYNYGYTF,TGTGCCAGCAGCACGCCAGGGGAATATAACTATGGCTACACCTTC
NA,TRBJ2-3,TRBV19,NA,CASSGGYTQYF,TGTGCCAGTAGTGGCGGCTATACGCAGTATTTT
few,TRBJ2-7,TRBV12-3/TRBV12-4,NA,CASKPGYGEQYF,TGTGCCAGCAAACCCGGGTATGGCGAGCAGTACTTC
NA,TRBJ2-1,TRBV10-1,NA,CASSEVQLSYNEQFF,TGCGCCAGCAGTGAGGTACAGCTTTCCTACAATGAGCAGTTCTTC
NA,TRBJ2-7,TRBV3-1/TRBV3-2,NA,CASSQGTTEQYF,TGTGCCAGCAGCCAAGGAACAACCGAGCAGTACTTC
NA,TRBJ1-2,TRBV2,NA,CASSDTGDYGYTF,TGTGCCAGCAGTGACACCGGAGACTATGGCTACACCTTC
NA,TRBJ1-6,TRBV11-2,NA,CASSLDDSPLHF,TGTGCCAGCAGCTTAGACGATTCACCCCTCCACTTT
NA,TRBJ1-1,TRBV12-5,TRBD1,CASGLGDRNTEAFF,TGTGCTAGTGGTTTAGGGGACAGGAACACTGAAGCTTTCTTT
NA,TRBJ2-5,TRBV7-8,TRBD1,CASSLWGQVGQETQYF,TGTGCCAGCAGCTTATGGGGACAGGTTGGCCAAGAGACCCAGTACTTC
NA,TRBJ1-1,TRBV7-8,NA,CASSLSRYAEAFF,TGTGCCAGCAGCTTATCCAGGTACGCTGAAGCTTTCTTT
NA,TRBJ1-6,TRBV11-2,NA,CASSLVGGIYSPLHF,TGTGCCAGCAGCTTAGTGGGGGGGATCTATTCACCCCTCCACTTT
NA,TRBJ1-5,TRBV30,TRBD1,CAWSAGTGNQPQHF,TGTGCCTGGAGTGCTGGGACAGGCAATCAGCCCCAGCATTTT
NA,TRBJ1-5,TRBV4-3,TRBD1,CASSQDWQGARQPQHF,TGCGCCAGCAGCCAAGATTGGCAGGGGGCGCGGCAGCCCCAGCATTTT
NA,TRBJ1-1,TRBV7-2,NA,CASREGTEAFF,TGTGCCAGCAGGGAGGGAACTGAAGCTTTCTTT
few,TRBJ1-2,TRBV5-1,NA,CASSLDHSTGGHGYTF,TGCGCCAGCAGCTTGGACCATAGCACGGGGGGACATGGCTACACCTTC
NA,TRBJ2-5,TRBV24-1,NA,CATSDLRGSQETQYF,TGTGCCACCAGTGATCTCCGGGGGTCCCAAGAGACCCAGTACTTC
NA,TRBJ2-2,TRBV6-4,NA,CASSASGDGELFF,TGTGCCAGCAGTGCGTCCGGTGACGGGGAGCTGTTTTTT
NA,TRBJ2-2,TRBV6-2/TRBV6-3,TRBD2,CASSPLRAGGTGELFF,TGTGCCAGCAGTCCCCTAAGAGCGGGGGGCACCGGGGAGCTGTTTTTT
NA,TRBJ2-5,TRBV24-1,TRBD1,CATSDPTGAGETQYF,TGTGCCACCAGTGACCCTACAGGGGCAGGAGAGACCCAGTACTTC
NA,TRBJ1-4,TRBV5-1,TRBD1,CASRGTGSEKLFF,TGCGCCAGCAGGGGGACAGGGTCTGAAAAACTGTTTTTT
once,TRBJ1-6,TRBV6-2/TRBV6-3,NA,CASSYAGVTVNSPLHF,TGTGCCAGCAGTTACGCGGGTGTGACTGTGAATTCACCCCTCCACTTT
NA,TRBJ1-5,TRBV19,NA,CASSIPGGDQPQHF,TGTGCCAGTAGTATTCCCGGGGGGGATCAGCCCCAGCATTTT
NA,TRBJ2-2,TRBV19,TRBD1,CASSITGTGNTGELFF,TGTGCCAGTAGTATAACCGGGACAGGGAACACCGGGGAGCTGTTTTTT
few,TRBJ1-2,TRBV4-3,TRBD1,CASSQDHTNLGNRGGSNYGYTF,TGCGCCAGCAGCCAAGACCATACGAACCTAGGGAACAGGGGTGGGTCGAACTATGGCTACACCTTC